This is a list of T cell receptor beta chains from one sample in a study of naive and memory T cell subsets. MiXCR, run by TCRdb on the UMI-ligation and nested PCR reads, gives a single entry per CDR3 protein. The sample yields some 150,000 distinct CDR3 sequences, approximately 15% seen once. The sequencing input was naive CD4+ T cells from blood. The source is a human donor in good health. The CDR3 runs from the conserved cysteine through the conserved F or W. The order of the fields is D gene, J gene, clone size, V gene, CDR3 protein, CDR3 DNA. The D gene is left open where the match is weak. Size tells how often a clone was seen (once, few, many) or the class of an expanded clone, and some rows leave it out.

D gene: TRBD1
J gene: TRBJ2-7
clone size: few
V gene: TRBV7-2
CDR3 protein: CASTQGAGRAYEQYF
CDR3 DNA: TGTGCCAGCACCCAGGGGGCAGGGCGTGCCTACGAGCAGTACTTC

D gene: TRBD2
J gene: TRBJ2-5
clone size: many
V gene: TRBV12-3/TRBV12-4
CDR3 protein: CASSRTSNQGTQYF
CDR3 DNA: TGTGCCAGCAGTCGGACTAGTAATCAAGGGACCCAGTACTTC

D gene: .
J gene: TRBJ1-5
clone size: .
V gene: TRBV3-1
CDR3 protein: CASSPRGGGYNQPQHF
CDR3 DNA: TGTGCCAGCAGCCCACGAGGAGGGGGATACAATCAGCCCCAGCATTTT

D gene: TRBD1
J gene: TRBJ2-3
clone size: few
V gene: TRBV3-1
CDR3 protein: CASSLWDRRTDTQYF
CDR3 DNA: TGTGCCAGCAGCCTCTGGGACAGGCGCACAGATACGCAGTATTTT

D gene: .
J gene: TRBJ2-1
clone size: .
V gene: TRBV12-3/TRBV12-4
CDR3 protein: CASCVGLGGLNEQFF
CDR3 DNA: TGTGCCAGCTGCGTTGGACTAGGGGGCCTCAATGAGCAGTTCTTC

D gene: TRBD1
J gene: TRBJ1-2
clone size: .
V gene: TRBV29-1
CDR3 protein: CSVEEWARDSGQGGGYGYTF
CDR3 DNA: TGCAGCGTTGAAGAATGGGCCCGGGATAGTGGACAGGGGGGTGGGTATGGCTACACCTTC

D gene: TRBD2
J gene: TRBJ2-7
clone size: .
V gene: TRBV20-1
CDR3 protein: CSARVRTSGDYEQYF
CDR3 DNA: TGCAGTGCTAGAGTTCGGACTAGCGGTGACTACGAGCAGTACTTC

D gene: .
J gene: TRBJ2-3
clone size: few
V gene: TRBV3-1
CDR3 protein: CASSQAVGDTQYF
CDR3 DNA: TGTGCCAGCAGCCAAGCCGTGGGAGATACGCAGTATTTT

D gene: TRBD1
J gene: TRBJ2-7
clone size: .
V gene: TRBV28
CDR3 protein: CASTRDRVEQYF
CDR3 DNA: TGTGCCAGCACCAGGGACAGGGTCGAGCAGTACTTC

D gene: TRBD2
J gene: TRBJ2-3
clone size: .
V gene: TRBV10-3
CDR3 protein: CAISGSASGGPTDTQYF
CDR3 DNA: TGTGCCATCAGTGGATCCGCTAGCGGGGGACCCACAGATACGCAGTATTTT

D gene: TRBD1
J gene: TRBJ2-7
clone size: .
V gene: TRBV18
CDR3 protein: CASSPPGTASYEQYF
CDR3 DNA: TGTGCCAGCTCACCACCCGGGACAGCCTCCTACGAGCAGTACTTC

D gene: .
J gene: TRBJ2-1
clone size: few
V gene: TRBV7-9
CDR3 protein: CASSQDPGLYNEQFF
CDR3 DNA: TGTGCCAGCAGCCAAGATCCGGGTCTCTACAATGAGCAGTTCTTC

D gene: .
J gene: TRBJ2-6
clone size: few
V gene: TRBV6-5
CDR3 protein: CASSYDFAGANVLTF
CDR3 DNA: TGTGCCAGCAGTTATGACTTTGCTGGGGCCAACGTCCTGACTTTC

D gene: .
J gene: TRBJ1-5
clone size: .
V gene: TRBV2
CDR3 protein: CASSEQGGTQPQHF
CDR3 DNA: TGTGCCAGCAGTGAACAGGGAGGTACTCAGCCCCAGCATTTT

D gene: .
J gene: TRBJ2-1
clone size: few
V gene: TRBV20-1
CDR3 protein: CSASSGGRLYEQFF
CDR3 DNA: TGCAGTGCTAGTTCCGGGGGGCGGCTGTATGAGCAGTTCTTC

D gene: TRBD1
J gene: TRBJ2-1
clone size: .
V gene: TRBV20-1
CDR3 protein: CSANRDRGNEQFF
CDR3 DNA: TGCAGTGCTAACCGGGACAGGGGAAATGAGCAGTTCTTC

D gene: TRBD1
J gene: TRBJ2-6
clone size: .
V gene: TRBV29-1
CDR3 protein: CSVKTGGSGANVLTF
CDR3 DNA: TGCAGCGTTAAGACAGGGGGCTCTGGGGCCAACGTCCTGACTTTC

D gene: .
J gene: TRBJ2-5
clone size: few
V gene: TRBV20-1
CDR3 protein: CSARTAQETQYF
CDR3 DNA: TGCAGTGCTAGAACCGCCCAAGAGACCCAGTACTTC

D gene: .
J gene: TRBJ2-2
clone size: once
V gene: TRBV2
CDR3 protein: CASSEGPRVRELFF
CDR3 DNA: TGTGCCAGCAGTGAAGGGCCAAGGGTCCGGGAGCTGTTTTTT

D gene: .
J gene: TRBJ2-5
clone size: .
V gene: TRBV6-6
CDR3 protein: CASRWEEETQYF
CDR3 DNA: TGTGCCAGCAGATGGGAGGAAGAGACCCAGTACTTC

D gene: TRBD1
J gene: TRBJ2-5
clone size: .
V gene: TRBV29-1
CDR3 protein: CSAHRGHQETQYF
CDR3 DNA: TGCAGCGCCCACAGGGGCCACCAAGAGACCCAGTACTTC

D gene: .
J gene: TRBJ1-1
clone size: .
V gene: TRBV9
CDR3 protein: CASSVGRGGTEAFF
CDR3 DNA: TGTGCCAGCAGCGTAGGCCGCGGGGGCACTGAAGCTTTCTTT

D gene: .
J gene: TRBJ2-3
clone size: few
V gene: TRBV10-2
CDR3 protein: CASKPGAYTDTQYF
CDR3 DNA: TGCGCCAGCAAACCGGGGGCTTACACAGATACGCAGTATTTT

D gene: TRBD2
J gene: TRBJ2-2
clone size: few
V gene: TRBV3-1
CDR3 protein: CASSQEYAGGHTGELFF
CDR3 DNA: TGTGCCAGCAGCCAAGAATACGCGGGAGGCCACACCGGGGAGCTGTTTTTT

D gene: .
J gene: TRBJ2-7
clone size: few
V gene: TRBV12-3/TRBV12-4
CDR3 protein: CASSPEASYYEQYF
CDR3 DNA: TGTGCCAGCAGCCCGGAGGCCAGCTACTACGAGCAGTACTTC

D gene: .
J gene: TRBJ1-4
clone size: .
V gene: TRBV19
CDR3 protein: CASSIRENEKLFF
CDR3 DNA: TGTGCCAGTAGTATCAGGGAGAATGAAAAACTGTTTTTT

D gene: .
J gene: TRBJ1-4
clone size: .
V gene: TRBV29-1
CDR3 protein: CSVGPDNEKLFF
CDR3 DNA: TGCAGCGTTGGGCCCGATAATGAAAAACTGTTTTTT

D gene: .
J gene: TRBJ2-1
clone size: few
V gene: TRBV11-2
CDR3 protein: CASSLASGYNEQFF
CDR3 DNA: TGTGCCAGCAGCTTAGCCAGCGGATACAATGAGCAGTTCTTC

D gene: TRBD2
J gene: TRBJ2-1
clone size: .
V gene: TRBV4-1
CDR3 protein: CASSQVGRSSYNEQFF
CDR3 DNA: TGCGCCAGCAGCCAAGTCGGGAGGAGCTCCTACAATGAGCAGTTCTTC

D gene: .
J gene: TRBJ1-2
clone size: .
V gene: TRBV20-1
CDR3 protein: CSARDPSGTYGYTF
CDR3 DNA: TGCAGTGCTAGAGATCCATCGGGTACCTATGGCTACACCTTC

D gene: TRBD2
J gene: TRBJ2-1
clone size: .
V gene: TRBV6-2/TRBV6-3
CDR3 protein: CASSYSFSGRVTYNEQFF
CDR3 DNA: TGTGCCAGCAGTTACTCTTTTAGCGGGAGGGTAACCTACAATGAGCAGTTCTTC

D gene: TRBD2
J gene: TRBJ2-5
clone size: .
V gene: TRBV27
CDR3 protein: CASSGLAGGQETQYF
CDR3 DNA: TGTGCCAGCAGCGGACTAGCGGGGGGGCAAGAGACCCAGTACTTC

D gene: .
J gene: TRBJ2-4
clone size: .
V gene: TRBV6-2/TRBV6-3
CDR3 protein: CASSQIENIQYF
CDR3 DNA: TGTGCCAGCAGTCAAATAGAAAACATTCAGTACTTC

D gene: .
J gene: TRBJ1-4
clone size: .
V gene: TRBV10-1
CDR3 protein: CARSPRHRTNEKLFF
CDR3 DNA: TGCGCCAGGAGTCCAAGACACAGAACAAATGAAAAACTGTTTTTT

D gene: TRBD1
J gene: TRBJ2-1
clone size: .
V gene: TRBV24-1
CDR3 protein: CATSDPLDRGSYNEQFF
CDR3 DNA: TGTGCCACCAGTGACCCACTGGACAGGGGTTCCTACAATGAGCAGTTCTTC

D gene: .
J gene: TRBJ2-1
clone size: many
V gene: TRBV28
CDR3 protein: CASSTHSEQFF
CDR3 DNA: TGTGCCAGCAGCACACATAGTGAGCAGTTCTTC

D gene: .
J gene: TRBJ1-1
clone size: .
V gene: TRBV7-9
CDR3 protein: CASSLAFLEPGATGFF
CDR3 DNA: TGTGCCAGCAGCTTAGCGTTTCTGGAGCCGGGCGCGACGGGGTTCTTT

D gene: .
J gene: TRBJ2-7
clone size: few
V gene: TRBV6-2/TRBV6-3
CDR3 protein: CASSAEDRNYEQYF
CDR3 DNA: TGTGCCAGCAGTGCAGAGGACAGAAACTACGAGCAGTACTTC

D gene: .
J gene: TRBJ2-7
clone size: few
V gene: TRBV18
CDR3 protein: CASSPPTVTYEQYF
CDR3 DNA: TGTGCCAGCTCACCACCTACCGTAACCTACGAGCAGTACTTC

D gene: .
J gene: TRBJ2-5
clone size: many
V gene: TRBV18
CDR3 protein: CASSPDQETQYF
CDR3 DNA: TGTGCCAGCTCACCAGACCAAGAGACCCAGTACTTC

D gene: TRBD1
J gene: TRBJ2-7
clone size: .
V gene: TRBV28
CDR3 protein: CASSSGALSGTVYEQYF
CDR3 DNA: TGTGCCAGCAGTTCCGGGGCACTTTCTGGGACAGTCTACGAGCAGTACTTC

D gene: TRBD1
J gene: TRBJ1-2
clone size: .
V gene: TRBV24-1
CDR3 protein: CATKQGAPKDYGYTF
CDR3 DNA: TGTGCCACCAAGCAGGGGGCGCCGAAAGACTATGGCTACACCTTC

D gene: .
J gene: TRBJ2-1
clone size: many
V gene: TRBV7-9
CDR3 protein: CASSLVSWDYNEQFF
CDR3 DNA: TGTGCCAGCAGCTTAGTTTCGTGGGACTACAATGAGCAGTTCTTC

D gene: TRBD1
J gene: TRBJ1-5
clone size: .
V gene: TRBV5-6
CDR3 protein: CASSRKTGVGDQPQHF
CDR3 DNA: TGTGCCAGCAGCCGAAAGACAGGGGTAGGAGATCAGCCCCAGCATTTT

D gene: TRBD1
J gene: TRBJ2-3
clone size: few
V gene: TRBV5-1
CDR3 protein: CASSLGDRTDTQYF
CDR3 DNA: TGCGCCAGCAGCTTGGGGGACAGGACAGATACGCAGTATTTT

D gene: .
J gene: TRBJ1-6
clone size: few
V gene: TRBV18
CDR3 protein: CASSPIKGQSPLHF
CDR3 DNA: TGTGCCAGCTCACCAATTAAAGGGCAATCACCCCTCCACTTT